The clone carrying this TCR beta chain came up a few times. Its specificity is not known. These data belong to a study of early T cells in non-severe SARS-CoV-2 infection. The overall study: Unsorted whole blood bulk RNA was sequenced, with unpaired chains. Study findings and constraints: Anti-spike CD8 specificities were favored by VDJdb matching, whose results missed private and CD4 specificities.

Attached unique molecular identifiers marked individual cDNA molecules. TCRdb ran MiXCR on the 5' RACE reads and lists one entry per CDR3 protein. Of about 70,000 distinct CDR3 sequences listed, more than 12% were seen once; the top ten hold around 3.7%. Germline lookup yields CDR1 MDHEN and CDR2 SYDVKM. V was shortened by 6 bases and J by 6 bases, with 16 bases between the two germline ends. The length of the CDR3 is 14 residues. Sequenced here: whole blood, sampled at baseline. This TCR was recovered from an adult who was a healthcare worker with PCR-confirmed SARS-CoV-2 infection or an uninfected control (not recorded which). The V and J genes are TRBV28 and TRBJ2-3; D gene uncertain. CDR3 nucleotides: TGTGCCAGCAGCCCTCCCTTTACCGAGGATACGCAGTATTTT. Translation: CASSPPFTEDTQYF.